The T cell receptor beta chain described here comes from a study of spatial heterogeneity in lung cancer. Overall study: In the raw reads, each unique TCR and UMI combination was present more than ten times on average.

TCR cDNA molecules each had a unique molecular identifier. TCRdb re-derived calls from the 5' RACE reads in MiXCR, one entry per CDR3 protein. The repertoire holds approximately 52,000 distinct CDR3 sequences, with less than 8.5% as singletons. Overall study results and limits: The appearance of ubiquitous expanded tumor TCRs in blood was greater at resection than follow-up.

The V gene lost 5 bases and the J gene lost 1 base, with 15 bases spanning the gap. Germline V CDR1 and CDR2: SGHAT, FQNNGV. CDR3 length equals 16 residues. Sample time point: sample taken at primary tumor resection. Sequencing of whole RNA from tumor, nontumor lung or frozen PBMC involved no sorting. This clonotype was picked up many times. What it binds is not known. The starting material was PBMCs, obtained at surgery. This sequence joins TRBV11-2 and TRBJ2-1; possibly TRBD2 for D (6 bases). The TCR sequence derives from a female donor with early-stage non-small cell lung cancer. This CDR3 is CASSQTPGRSYNEQFF. The CDR3, as DNA: TGTGCCAGCAGCCAAACTCCGGGGAGGTCCTACAATGAGCAGTTCTTC.